A single sample is the source of the 16 T cell receptor beta chains below, sequenced in a study of blood T cell repertoires in COVID-19. Profiling relied on immunoSEQ multiplex PCR, and the TCRdb table lists in-frame clones only, not all of them. This table has around 250,000 clones, 80% to 90% appearing once. The sample consisted of PBMCs or T cells enriched from blood (not recorded which). The origin of the receptors is a woman aged 50 to 65 who had recovered from COVID-19.

The V call is TRBV5-1, the J call TRBJ1-1; D unresolved. V lost 4 bases and J 1 base, leaving 14 bases between the germline ends. Germline values: CDR1 SGHRS, CDR2 YFSETQ. The CDR3 contains 15 residues. CDR3 DNA sequence: TGCGCCAGCAGCCAAGCGGGCCTTCAGAACACTGAAGCTTTCTTT. This encodes CASSQAGLQNTEAFF.

J is TRBJ2-1 and V is TRBV2, with a weak D call TRBD2 (5 bases). Germline V gene data show CDR1 as SNHLY and CDR2 as FYNNEI. V was pared by 6 bases and J by 10 bases, with 13 bases between. CDR3 size: 12 residues. The CDR3: CASSGVGGEQFF. CDR3 DNA: TGTGCCAGCAGCGGGGTTGGAGGAGAGCAGTTCTTC.

The chain employs TRBV10-2 and TRBJ2-2, with 10 positions matching TRBD2. V dropped 6 bases and J dropped 7; count of bases not matched to a gene: 8. Germline-derived CDR1 and CDR2 are WSHSY and SAAADI. The CDR3 consists of 15 residues. CDR3 loop: CASSGLAGVVGELFF. CDR3 in DNA: TGCGCCAGCAGCGGTCTAGCGGGAGTGGTCGGGGAGCTGTTTTTT.

The chain links TRBV6-5 to TRBJ2-7; a possible D gene is TRBD1 (6 bases). CDR1 MNHEY and CDR2 SVGAGI come from the germline V gene. V lost 0 bases to trimming and J lost 2 bases, with 8 bases between them. The CDR3 extends over 14 amino acids. CDR3 sequence: CASSYSQGPYEQYF. The CDR3 bases are TGTGCCAGCAGTTACTCCCAGGGGCCCTACGAGCAGTACTTC.

This clone occurred a few times. The V and J genes are TRBV2 and TRBJ2-7; the D gene is possibly TRBD2 (5 bases). Germline lookup yields CDR1 SNHLY and CDR2 FYNNEI. The V end lost 7 bases, the J end lost 7 bases, and 17 bases lay between the germline ends. The CDR3 contains 13 residues. This CDR3 is CASTLRRDGEQYF. In DNA form, the CDR3 reads TGTGCCAGCACCCTCCGCCGGGATGGGGAGCAGTACTTC.

The chain carries TRBV7-2 and TRBJ2-3, with TRBD2 identical over 12 bases. V was clipped by 5 bases and J by 5 bases; unmatched bases: 5. This CDR3 has 15 residues. The germline CDR1 and CDR2 sequences are SGHTA and FQGNSA. The CDR3 region is CASSLGLAGRDTQYF. In nucleotides, the CDR3 is TGTGCCAGCAGCCTGGGACTAGCGGGTAGAGATACGCAGTATTTT.

The CDR3 DNA reads as TGTGCCAGTTCGAGGGACAGCGCATACGAGCAGTACTTC. Encoded protein: CASSRDSAYEQYF. The chain is built from TRBV2 and TRBJ2-7; 7 nucleotides match TRBD1. This CDR3 is 13 amino acids long. V shed 9 bases, J shed 4 bases, and the junction held 9 bases outside the gene matches. CDR1 and CDR2 (germline): SNHLY, FYNNEI.

This chain links TRBV11-1 with TRBJ1-1; D not resolved. This CDR3 is built from 15 residues. CDR1 and CDR2 from the germline V gene are SGHAT and FQDESV (reference sequence). V shed 1 base and J shed 1 base, with 10 bases lying between them. The CDR3 loop is CASSLVGGQNTEAFF. For the CDR3, the DNA is TGTGCCAGCAGCTTAGTTGGAGGGCAGAACACTGAAGCTTTCTTT.

This clone appeared a few times. The chain carries TRBV6-5 and TRBJ1-1; D is uncertain. Deletions cut 5 bases from V and 5 bases from J, with 12 bases between. CDR1 is MNHEY, CDR2 SVGAGI, per germline. This CDR3 is built from 13 residues. The CDR3 is CASSRKAGTEAFF. In DNA, the CDR3 is TGTGCCAGCAGTCGCAAGGCGGGGACTGAAGCTTTCTTT.

The rearrangement uses TRBV28 and TRBJ1-1, with 7 bases fitting TRBD1. V lost 7 bases, J lost 0 bases, and 8 bases stayed unmatched. The CDR3 loop spans 15 amino acids. Germline V gene sequence: CDR1 MDHEN, CDR2 SYDVKM. CDR3 nucleotide sequence: TGTGCCAGCATAAAAACAGGGGCCCTGAACACTGAAGCTTTCTTT. Translation: CASIKTGALNTEAFF.

The rearrangement joins TRBV18 to TRBJ2-1; D is possibly TRBD2 (5 bases). This CDR3 contains 17 residues. V was clipped by 3 bases and J by 5 bases, with 20 bases between them. CDR1 is KGHSH, CDR2 LQKENI, per germline. The CDR3 sequence is CASSPNPIASGNNEQFF. The CDR3 DNA follows: TGTGCCAGCTCACCCAATCCTATCGCGTCGGGGAACAATGAGCAGTTCTTC. Based on the CDR3 plus reference TRBV18 and TRBJ2-1, the full variable domain is NAGVMQNPRHLVRRRGQEARLRCSPMKGHSHVYWYRQLPEEGLKFMVYLQKENIIDESGMPKERFSAEFPKEGPSILRIQQVVRGDSAAYFCASSPNPIASGNNEQFFGPGTRLTVL.

This chain connects TRBV5-4 to TRBJ1-2; 8 nucleotides agree with TRBD1. Germline-derived CDR1 and CDR2 are SGHNT and YYREEE (reference sequence). This CDR3 spans 14 amino acids. V lost 5 bases to trimming and J lost 4 bases; unmatched junction nucleotides: 7. CDR3: CASSLDREFYGYTF. The DNA for the CDR3 is TGTGCCAGCAGTCTGGACAGGGAGTTCTATGGCTACACCTTC.

V gene TRBV5-1 combines with J gene TRBJ1-1; TRBD1 agrees at 7 bases. V trimming: 2 bases; J trimming: 5 bases; junction bases outside the gene matches: 3. CDR1 is SGHRS and CDR2 is YFSETQ in the germline V gene. The CDR3 covers 13 residues. The CDR3: CASSFQGVTEAFF. In DNA form, the CDR3 reads TGCGCCAGCAGCTTCCAGGGGGTTACTGAAGCTTTCTTT.

The gene calls are TRBV6-5 and TRBJ1-2, with D uncertain. Germline V gene sequence: CDR1 MNHEY, CDR2 SVGAGI. This CDR3 contains 14 residues. V lost 0 bases to trimming and J lost 7 bases, with 12 bases between them. This chain's CDR3 is CASSYSEGSTGYTF. CDR3 in DNA: TGTGCCAGCAGTTACTCGGAGGGTTCTACTGGCTACACCTTC.

CDR3 coding DNA: TGCGCCAGCAGCCTCACAGGGGGGGGCTACACCTTC. Residues: CASSLTGGGYTF. This chain joins TRBV5-1 and TRBJ1-2, with 8 bases matching TRBD1. The CDR3 is 12 amino acids. From germline, CDR1 is SGHRS and CDR2 YFSETQ. The V and J ends lost 4 bases and 8 bases, in that order; junction bases with no gene match: 4. The entire variable domain, with the rest obtained from reference TRBV5-1 and TRBJ1-2, is as follows: KAGVTQTPRYLIKTRGQQVTLSCSPISGHRSVSWYQQTPGQGLQFLFEYFSETQRNKGNFPGRFSGRQFSNSRSEMNVSTLELGDSALYLCASSLTGGGYTFGSGTRLTVV.

This clone was seen more than once but under ten times. The chain couples TRBV18 to TRBJ2-3; 8 bases fit TRBD1. CDR3 size: 17 residues. CDR1 is KGHSH, CDR2 LQKENI, per germline. J gave up 1 base and V 2 bases, and 8 bases lay outside the gene matches. CDR3 DNA: TGTGCCAGCTCACCAACCCGGGACAGGCCAGGCACAGATACGCAGTATTTT. Protein sequence: CASSPTRDRPGTDTQYF.